This TCR beta chain was found in a study of response to subunit inactivated influenza vaccine. This clonotype showed up just a few times. Its antigen is unknown. TCRdb used MiXCR to reprocess the RT-PCR reads, holding one entry per CDR3 protein. The data show roughly 790,000 distinct CDR3 sequences, around 20% seen once. Notes on the study in general: Authors suggested few new T cells are recruited by each seasonal influenza vaccination.

Germline CDR1 reads LGHDT; CDR2 reads YNNKEL (reference sequence). The CDR3 is 18 amino acids. V lost 2 bases and J 0 bases, leaving 20 bases between the germline ends. The specimen comprised PBMCs from blood, sampled roughly 5 days after vaccination. This receptor was obtained from a man aged 50-59 years who received an inactivated influenza vaccine. The V and J genes are TRBV3-1 and TRBJ2-7; D unresolved. CDR3 region: CASSQRDSGPPFSYEQYF. The CDR3 nucleotides are TGTGCCAGCAGCCAAAGAGATTCCGGGCCCCCATTCTCCTACGAGCAGTACTTC.